This record covers a single T cell receptor (beta chain). Its target is not known. These data originate in a study of early T cells in non-severe SARS-CoV-2 infection. At the level of the study: Whole-blood bulk RNA, unsorted, was sequenced, and chains were unpaired. Study findings and constraints: There was a bias toward anti-spike CD8 responses in VDJdb matching, which missed private and CD4 specificities.

The CDR3 loop spans 15 amino acids. Trimming stripped 1 base from V and 1 base from J, with 10 bases between. Researchers tagged individual cDNA molecules with unique molecular identifiers. One entry per CDR3 protein results from TCRdb running MiXCR on the 5' RACE reads. The sample has tens of thousands of distinct CDR3 sequences, approximately 5% seen once; the top ten hold roughly 4.3%. The sequence was collected from an adult who was a healthcare worker with PCR-confirmed SARS-CoV-2 infection or an uninfected control (not recorded which). The V and J genes are TRBV12-3 or TRBV12-4 and TRBJ1-1; D is ambiguous. Sequencing used whole blood. The CDR3 loop reads CASSLGLRTNTEAFF. The CDR3, as DNA: TGTGCCAGCAGTTTAGGGCTGCGGACGAACACTGAAGCTTTCTTT.